This TCR beta chain was sequenced for a study of CD4+ T cells in melanoma. General observations from the study: Neoantigen-specific CD4+ T cells in melanoma reportedly had diverse differentiation states.

Remarks on this clone: Its antigen is not identified.

The protocol was immunoSEQ multiplex PCR, while the TCRdb copy is restricted to in-frame clones and leaves out a portion. This sample carries 9,000 to 10,000 clones, approximately 69% of them seen once, and the ten largest clones take around 20%. Trimming took 5 bases from V and 5 from J; bases not matched to a gene: 8. In germline, CDR1 is MNHEY, CDR2 SMNVEV (reference sequence). This CDR3 spans 14 amino acids. This chain links TRBV27 with TRBJ2-7; TRBD2 agrees at 8 bases. Sequenced input: peripheral blood. This clonotype originated in a human donor with melanoma. CDR3 bases: TGTGCCAGCAGTCCCGGACTAGCAGGTGACGAGCAGTACTTC. Translated: CASSPGLAGDEQYF.